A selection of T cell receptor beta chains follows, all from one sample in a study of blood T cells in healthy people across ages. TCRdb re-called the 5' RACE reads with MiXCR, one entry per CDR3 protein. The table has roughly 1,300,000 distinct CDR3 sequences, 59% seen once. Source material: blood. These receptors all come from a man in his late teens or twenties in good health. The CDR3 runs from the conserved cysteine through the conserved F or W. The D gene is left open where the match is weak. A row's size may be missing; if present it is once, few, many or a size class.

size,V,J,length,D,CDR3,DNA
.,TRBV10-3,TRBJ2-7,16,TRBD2,CAISESTSGRPYEQYF,TGTGCCATCAGTGAGTCGACTAGCGGGAGGCCCTACGAGCAGTACTTC
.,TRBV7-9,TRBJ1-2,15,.,CASRASGTSNYDYTF,TGTGCCAGCAGAGCATCCGGGACCTCTAACTATGACTACACCTTC
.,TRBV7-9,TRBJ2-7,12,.,CASSFDVLEQYF,TGTGCCAGCAGCTTCGACGTTCTCGAACAGTACTTC
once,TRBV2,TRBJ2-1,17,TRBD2,CASSETGGGSSYNEQFF,TGTGCCAGCAGTGAAACGGGCGGGGGTAGCTCCTACAATGAGCAGTTCTTC
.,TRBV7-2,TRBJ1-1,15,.,CASSLVGDPNTEAFF,TGTGCCAGCAGCTTAGTAGGGGACCCGAACACTGAAGCTTTCTTT
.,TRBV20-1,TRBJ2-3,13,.,CSARGWSTDTQYF,TGCAGTGCTAGAGGGTGGAGCACAGATACGCAGTATTTT
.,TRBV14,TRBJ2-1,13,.,CASSQTGDNEQFF,TGTGCCAGCAGCCAAACAGGCGACAATGAGCAGTTCTTC
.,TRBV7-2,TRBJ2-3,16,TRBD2,CASSPSGGARLDTQYF,TGTGCCAGCAGCCCGAGCGGGGGGGCCCGGTTAGATACGCAGTATTTT
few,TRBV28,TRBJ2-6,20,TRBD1,CASSTRTGEGVYSGANVLTF,TGTGCCAGCAGTACACGGACAGGGGAGGGTGTTTACTCTGGGGCCAACGTCCTGACTTTC
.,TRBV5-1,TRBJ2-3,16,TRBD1,CASTPLTGISADTQYF,TGCGCCAGCACCCCACTGACAGGGATTAGTGCAGATACGCAGTATTTT
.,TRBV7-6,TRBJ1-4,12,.,CASSSDREKLFF,TGTGCCAGCAGTTCTGACCGTGAAAAACTGTTTTTT
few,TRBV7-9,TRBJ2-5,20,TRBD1,CASSFPRDSGILLEQETQYF,TGTGCCAGCAGCTTCCCCCGGGACAGCGGTATCCTGTTGGAACAAGAGACCCAGTACTTC
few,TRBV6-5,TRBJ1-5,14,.,CASGDTGSNQPQHF,TGTGCCAGCGGGGATACAGGGAGCAATCAGCCCCAGCATTTT